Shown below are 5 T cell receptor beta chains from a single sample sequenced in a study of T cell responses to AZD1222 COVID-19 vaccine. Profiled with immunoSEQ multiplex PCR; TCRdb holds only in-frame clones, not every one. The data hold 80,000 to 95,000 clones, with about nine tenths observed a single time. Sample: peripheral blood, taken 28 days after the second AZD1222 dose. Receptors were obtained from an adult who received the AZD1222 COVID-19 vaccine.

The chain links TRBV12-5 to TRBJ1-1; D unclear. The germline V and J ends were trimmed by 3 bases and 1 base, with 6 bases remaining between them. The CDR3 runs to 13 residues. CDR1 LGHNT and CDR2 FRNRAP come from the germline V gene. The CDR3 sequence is CASGFLENTEAFF. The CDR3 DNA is TGTGCTAGTGGTTTCCTAGAGAACACTGAAGCTTTCTTT.

The CDR3 DNA sequence: TGTGCCAGCAGACTCGGGGCAGGGTCGGGCTATGGCTACACCTTC. It is translated as CASRLGAGSGYGYTF. The chain joins TRBV5-4 to TRBJ1-2; tentatively, D is TRBD1 (5 bases). The CDR3 totals 15 residues. CDR1 and CDR2 (germline): SGHNT, YYREEE (reference sequence). With 5 bases removed from V and 4 bases from J, the gap between germline ends came to 18 bases.

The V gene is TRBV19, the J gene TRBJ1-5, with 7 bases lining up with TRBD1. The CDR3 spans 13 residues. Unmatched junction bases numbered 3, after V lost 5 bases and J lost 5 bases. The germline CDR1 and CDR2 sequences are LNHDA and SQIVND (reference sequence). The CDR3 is CASSYTGDQPQHF. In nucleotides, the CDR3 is TGTGCCAGTAGTTACACAGGGGATCAGCCCCAGCATTTT.

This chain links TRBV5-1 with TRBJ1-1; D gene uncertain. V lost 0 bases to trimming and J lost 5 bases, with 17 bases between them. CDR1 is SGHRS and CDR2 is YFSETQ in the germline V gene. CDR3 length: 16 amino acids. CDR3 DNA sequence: TGCGCCAGCAGCTTGGCGGGGAGGGAGGTTGTTACTGAAGCTTTCTTT. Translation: CASSLAGREVVTEAFF.

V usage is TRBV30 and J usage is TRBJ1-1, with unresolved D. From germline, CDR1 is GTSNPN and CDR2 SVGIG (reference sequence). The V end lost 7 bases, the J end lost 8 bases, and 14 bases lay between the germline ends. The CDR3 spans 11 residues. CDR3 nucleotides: TGTGCCTCGTTACTGGGCGTAGAAGCTTTCTTT. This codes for CASLLGVEAFF.